The entry below describes one T cell receptor (beta chain). Germline V CDR1 and CDR2: SNHLY, FYNNEI. This CDR3 has 15 amino acids. Trimming removed 4 bases at V and 4 bases at J, with 16 bases between. This table comes from immunoSEQ multiplex PCR, and its TCRdb copy is limited to in-frame clones, with some not included. The sample records about 75,000 clones, more than 90% being singletons. These data are taken from a study of T cell clones after liver transplantation. The specimen was CD4+ T cells from blood, collected before liver transplant. The rearrangement joins TRBV2 to TRBJ1-1, with no clear D. The clonotype comes from a human donor who received a liver transplant. The CDR3 loop reads CASSAKEGRFTEAFF. DNA for the CDR3: TGTGCCAGCAGTGCTAAGGAGGGCAGATTCACTGAAGCTTTCTTT.